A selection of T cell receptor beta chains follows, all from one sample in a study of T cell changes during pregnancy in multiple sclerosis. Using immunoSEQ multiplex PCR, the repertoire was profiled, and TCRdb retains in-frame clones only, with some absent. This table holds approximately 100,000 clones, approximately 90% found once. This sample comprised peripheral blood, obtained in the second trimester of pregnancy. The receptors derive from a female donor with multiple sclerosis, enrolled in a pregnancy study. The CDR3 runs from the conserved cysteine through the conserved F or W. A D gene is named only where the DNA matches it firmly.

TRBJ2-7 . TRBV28 CASSRIRERAYEQYF
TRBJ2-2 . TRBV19 CASRAGPNTGELFF
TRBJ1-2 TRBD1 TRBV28 CASRTGTGTYGYTF
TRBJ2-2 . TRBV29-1 CSVGRDTNTGELFF
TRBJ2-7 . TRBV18 CASSQTGTTSPYEQYF
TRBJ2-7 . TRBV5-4 CASRTRDSSYEQYF
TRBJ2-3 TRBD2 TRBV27 CASSSPGLLTDTQYF
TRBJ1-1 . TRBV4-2 CASSQGPRVENTEAFF
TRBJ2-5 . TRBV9 CASSVEGAAQETQYF
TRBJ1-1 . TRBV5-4 CASSLVQGSGTEAFF
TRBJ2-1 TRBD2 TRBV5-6 CASSLAGGTSGMKQFF
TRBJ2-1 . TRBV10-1 CASSRTGEGEQFF
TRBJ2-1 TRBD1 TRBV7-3 CASSTKTGSSYNEQFF
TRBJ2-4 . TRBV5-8 CASSMGRTPNIQYF
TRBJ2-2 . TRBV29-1 CSALTGELFF
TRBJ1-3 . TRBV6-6 CASSYNRDSGNTIYF
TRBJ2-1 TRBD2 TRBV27 CASSFSGQSYNEQFF
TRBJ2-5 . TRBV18 CASSPGRGETQYF
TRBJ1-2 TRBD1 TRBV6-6 CASSQGQAYGYTF
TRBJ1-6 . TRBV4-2 CASSQETQGYSPLHF
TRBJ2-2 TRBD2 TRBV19 CASGSGKVYGQNTGELFF
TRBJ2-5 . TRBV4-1 CASSQSGLQETQYF
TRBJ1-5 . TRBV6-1 CAISRGIVNQPQHF
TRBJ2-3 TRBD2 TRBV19 CASSIGGLRATQYF
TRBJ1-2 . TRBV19 CASSAARGSNYGYTF
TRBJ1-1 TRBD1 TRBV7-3 CASSSHEGGDAEAFF
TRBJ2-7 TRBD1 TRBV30 CAWSVLHRGPYEQYF
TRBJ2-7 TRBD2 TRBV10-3 CAISESFNLASGKNEQYF
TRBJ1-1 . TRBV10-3 CAISVADTDPEAFF
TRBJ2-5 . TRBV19 CASSETRETQETQYF
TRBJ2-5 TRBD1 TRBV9 CASSALGTGGGETQYF
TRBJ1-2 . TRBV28 CASSLWGSENYGYTF
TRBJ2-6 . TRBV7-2 CASSLASGAGANVLTF
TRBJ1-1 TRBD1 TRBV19 CASGGDDRGGIGTEAFF
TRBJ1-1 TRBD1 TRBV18 CASSPGQGLWTEAFF
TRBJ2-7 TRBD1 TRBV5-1 CASSFRDRDEQYF
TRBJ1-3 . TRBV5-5 CASSLMAGNSGNTIYF
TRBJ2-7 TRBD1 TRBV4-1 CASSTRQGF
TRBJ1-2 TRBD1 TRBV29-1 CSVDEGAYGYTF
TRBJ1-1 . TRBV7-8 CASSLEQDTEAFF
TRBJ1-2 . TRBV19 CASSITVQAGGYTF
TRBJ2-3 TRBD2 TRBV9 CASSAPLAGGLTDTQYF
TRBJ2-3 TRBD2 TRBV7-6 CASSHPGTSGMHTDTQYF
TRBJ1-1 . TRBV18 CASSLPVNTEAFF
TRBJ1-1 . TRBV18 CASSPGGDTEAFF
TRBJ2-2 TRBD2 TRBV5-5 CASSLLAGGTGELFF
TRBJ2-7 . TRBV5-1 CASSTGAGATYEQYF
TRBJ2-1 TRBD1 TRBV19 CASSISGQGRDEQFF
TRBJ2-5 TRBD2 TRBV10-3 CAIGEGETQYF
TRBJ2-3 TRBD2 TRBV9 CASSVSGTRDTQYF
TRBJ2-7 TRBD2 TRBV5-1 CASSSLAGESYEQYF
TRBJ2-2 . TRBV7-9 CASSLSAGELFF
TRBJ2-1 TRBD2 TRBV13 CASSSLAGGDYNEQFF
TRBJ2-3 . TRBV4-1 CASSQQGTDTQYF
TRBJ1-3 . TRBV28 CASSSLPGNTIYF
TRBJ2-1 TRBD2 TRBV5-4 CASRLRADLAGGLDEQFF
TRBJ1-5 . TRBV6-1 CASSVPVQARNQPQHF
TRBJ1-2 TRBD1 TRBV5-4 CASSWTDRGGYTF
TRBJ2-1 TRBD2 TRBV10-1 CASSDPVAGSNEQFF
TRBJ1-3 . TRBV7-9 CASSSADRSSGNTIYF